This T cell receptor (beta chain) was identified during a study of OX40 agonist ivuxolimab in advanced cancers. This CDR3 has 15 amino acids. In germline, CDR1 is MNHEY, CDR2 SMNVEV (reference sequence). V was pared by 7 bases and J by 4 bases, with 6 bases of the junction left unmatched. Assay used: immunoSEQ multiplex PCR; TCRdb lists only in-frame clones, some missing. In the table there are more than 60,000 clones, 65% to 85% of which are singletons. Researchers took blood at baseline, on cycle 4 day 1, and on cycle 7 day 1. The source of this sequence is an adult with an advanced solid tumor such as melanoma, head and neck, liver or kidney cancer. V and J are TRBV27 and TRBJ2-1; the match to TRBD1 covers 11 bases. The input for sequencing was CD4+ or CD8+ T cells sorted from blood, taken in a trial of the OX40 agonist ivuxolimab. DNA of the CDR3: TGTGCCAGCACCTCCGGACAGGGGGCTTACAATGAGCAGTTCTTC. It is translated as CASTSGQGAYNEQFF.